This T cell receptor beta chain was captured in a study of preoperative IRX-2 immunotherapy in early breast cancer. Treatment: preoperative locoregional IRX-2 cytokine immunotherapy. Samples came from a phase Ib trial of preoperative locoregional IRX-2 cytokine immunotherapy. V lost 0 bases and J 4 bases, leaving 10 bases between the germline ends. Germline-derived CDR1 and CDR2 are SGHRS and YFSETQ. This CDR3 spans 14 amino acids. Here immunoSEQ multiplex PCR was the method, and the copy in TCRdb shows in-frame clones only, minus some. Of 40,000 to 50,000 clones listed, about 72% were seen once; the top ten hold more than 0.9%.

V is TRBV5-1 and J is TRBJ1-2; no firm D call. This specimen was tumor tissue, taken after IRX-2 immunotherapy. This receptor was obtained from a human donor with breast cancer. The CDR3 DNA sequence: TGCGCCAGCAGCTTGGGTTCCTGGGGCTATGGCTACACCTTC. Amino acids: CASSLGSWGYGYTF.